This T cell receptor beta chain was recovered during a study of shared clonotypes between healthy human individuals. Study-level results: Since donors were few, the genetic and exposure-history diversity represented was limited.

The study ran the assay at deep level. For every subset, genomic DNA was evenly distributed across several immunoSEQ plates. The assay was immunoSEQ multiplex PCR, and TCRdb's table has in-frame clones only and misses some. The sample yields about 2.4 million clones, 93% seen once. Comments on this clone: Its specificity is unknown.

This TCR was recovered from a man aged 18 to 29 in good health. Some clones in this sample may be carry-over from other donors' samples. Material: naive CD4+ T cells from PBMCs. Regarding subset: CD45RA+ positively selected.

The CDR3 here is CASSLMGQGAGNTIYF. As DNA, the CDR3 is TGTGCCAGCAGCTTGATGGGACAGGGAGCTGGAAACACCATATATTTT. This sequence joins TRBV7-2 and TRBJ1-3, with TRBD1 matching over 9 bases. Trimming removed 3 bases from V and 2 bases from J; junction bases left unmatched: 5. Germline CDR1 is SGHTA and CDR2 is FQGNSA. The CDR3 runs to 16 residues.